This TCR beta chain was captured in a study of beta chain features in type 1 diabetes. In germline, CDR1 is SNHLY, CDR2 FYNNEI. The CDR3 loop spans 15 amino acids. The germline V and J ends were trimmed by 7 bases and 6 bases, with 16 bases remaining between them. The study reverse transcribed the entire isolated RNA, so it sequenced expressed TCRB transcripts. The study sequenced naive, central memory and regulatory T cell samples to an average of approximately 4 million reads. Assay used: immunoSEQ multiplex PCR; TCRdb lists only in-frame clones, some missing. The sample contains about 240,000 clones, less than 35% of which appear only once.

The sequenced sample was central memory CD4+ T cells from blood. This rearrangement joins TRBV2 to TRBJ1-6, with D tentatively TRBD1 (6 bases). The receptor's source is a young man in good health. The CDR3 nucleotides are TGTGCCAGCAAGCAACAGGGTACGGCTAATTCACCCCTCCACTTT. The encoded protein is CASKQQGTANSPLHF.